This TCR beta chain was identified in a study of blood T cell repertoires in COVID-19. Study at large: Whether acute or convalescent, the COVID-19 samples came from the United States, Italy and Spain. The cDNA or gDNA used as material had been derived from T cells, B-cell-depleted T cells, or PBMCs.

This clone appeared a few times. In the original analysis: It was from reference gene primer amplification that nucleated cell counts were estimated. TCRdb's copy holds only in-frame clones and misses some; the assay was immunoSEQ multiplex PCR. The V and J calls and clone size were taken over from that table, and D and trimming were inferred from the DNA. The repertoire holds 45,000 to 70,000 clones, with 81% as singletons. This CDR3 has 16 residues. Trimming pared 4 bases from V and 0 bases from J, leaving 16 bases between. Germline lookup yields CDR1 SGHRS and CDR2 YFSETQ. The chain has TRBV5-1 and TRBJ1-1, with a weak D call TRBD1 (5 bases). Sequencing was carried out using peripheral blood. This TCR derives from a woman older than 75 with active or convalescent COVID-19. The CDR3 reads CASSPGGASMNTEAFF. Here the CDR3 DNA reads TGCGCCAGCAGCCCTGGCGGGGCGTCTATGAACACTGAAGCTTTCTTT.